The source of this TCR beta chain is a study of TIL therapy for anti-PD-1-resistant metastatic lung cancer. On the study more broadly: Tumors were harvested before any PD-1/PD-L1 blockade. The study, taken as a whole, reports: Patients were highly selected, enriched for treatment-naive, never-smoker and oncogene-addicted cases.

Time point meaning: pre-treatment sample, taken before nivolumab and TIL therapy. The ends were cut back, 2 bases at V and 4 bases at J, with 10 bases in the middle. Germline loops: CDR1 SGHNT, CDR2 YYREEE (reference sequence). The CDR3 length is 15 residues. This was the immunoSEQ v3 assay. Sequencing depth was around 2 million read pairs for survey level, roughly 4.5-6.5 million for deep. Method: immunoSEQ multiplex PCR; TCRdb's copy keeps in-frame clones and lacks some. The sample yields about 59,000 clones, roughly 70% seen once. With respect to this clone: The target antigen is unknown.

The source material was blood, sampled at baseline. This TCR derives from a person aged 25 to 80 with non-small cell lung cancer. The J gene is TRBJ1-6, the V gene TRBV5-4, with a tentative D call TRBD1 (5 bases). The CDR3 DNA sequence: TGTGCCAGCAGCTTAGGCAGGGAGTATAATTCACCCCTCCACTTT. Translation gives CASSLGREYNSPLHF.